This TCR beta chain was profiled in a study of blood T cell repertoires in COVID-19. Whole-study context: T cells, B-cell-depleted T cells, or PBMCs provided the cDNA or gDNA that served as material.

CDR1 is LGHDT and CDR2 is YNNKEL in the germline V gene (reference sequence). V lost 1 base to trimming and J lost 3 bases, with 13 bases between them. This CDR3 is built from 16 residues. The table came from immunoSEQ multiplex PCR; TCRdb's copy has only in-frame clones and leaves some out. The sample lists some 86,000 clones, over 75% occurring once. Sample: peripheral blood. V and J are TRBV3-1 (or the pseudogene TRBV3-2) and TRBJ2-1; D may be TRBD2 (6 bases). The source of this sequence is a woman in her seventies with acute or convalescent COVID-19. This CDR3 reads CASSQGAGSGYNEQFF. CDR3 nucleotide sequence: TGTGCCAGCAGCCAAGGGGCGGGAAGCGGCTACAATGAGCAGTTCTTC.